This T cell receptor (beta chain) is from a study of blood T cell repertoires in COVID-19 (dated by TCRdb to 2020 to 2021). General notes on the study: Samples covering the acute and convalescent phases of COVID-19 were provided by collaborators in the United States, Italy and Spain. The material from the prospective study consisted of cDNA or gDNA derived from T cells, B-cell-depleted T cells, or PBMCs. The dataset comprised deeply sampled blood TCRbeta repertoires from subjects exposed to, actively infected with, or recovered from COVID-19. The repertoires were released in a freely available public database intended as a resource for research on the immune response to SARS-CoV-2. The samples were drawn from two sources: the first 160 participants of the ongoing ImmuneRACE study, and 950 to 1,500 subjects contributed by 6 global collaborators. Nearly every sample came with metadata listing a de-identified subject ID, COVID-19 status, age in years and sex. Where available, HLA class I and class II types were taken from metadata supplied by the sample provider and were not determined by assay-based typing. General conclusions and limits of the study: The quantity of clinical and demographic metadata differed by source and by participant and was supplied without curation.

A note on this clone: The clone's antigen remains unknown. No per-base quality is available; no much larger clone lies one base away.

The trim is 3 bases for V and 4 bases for J, with a gap of 15 bases between the germline ends. The germline V gene (reference sequence) sets CDR1 to LNHNV and CDR2 to YYDKDF. Counted from cysteine to phenylalanine, this CDR3 has 15 amino acids. Only the CDR3 region is kept as DNA, spanning 45 bases read in frame from base 1. Whole blood was collected in K2EDTA tubes by collaborating institutions according to the institutions' own protocols. For TCRbeta analysis, collaborators shipped samples in one of three forms: frozen whole blood, isolated PBMCs, or DNA extracted from either of those sample types. TCRbeta CDR3 regions were amplified from genomic DNA using the immunoSEQ Assay, a bias-controlled multiplex PCR. Per the authors' processing: Nucleated cell counts per sample were estimated from amplification of reference gene primers within the assay. To quantify the absolute abundance of each unique TCRbeta CDR3 rearrangement, sequence reads were collapsed and filtered. For each sample, productive Simpson clonality was calculated as the square root of Simpson's diversity index over productive rearrangements. This immuneACCESS table, as held by TCRdb, lists in-frame sequences with V and J called but not all clones. Of the missing ones, under half trace to an unresolved V gene in checked studies; the others have no known cause. From that table come the V and J calls and clone size; the DNA was used to work out D and trimming. The sample contains roughly 30,000 clones, 87% of them found a single time. About 14% of the sample is in the top ten clones.

Sample: peripheral blood. The receptor chain draws on TRBV15 and TRBJ1-1; the D gene is possibly TRBD1, with 6 bases matching. The TCR sequence derives from a human donor in a cohort sampled during active COVID-19. The donor label of this sample is uncertain. CDR3 sequence: CATSRPREGVTEAFF. In nucleotide form, the sequence is TGTGCCACCAGCAGGCCACGGGAGGGGGTCACTGAAGCTTTCTTT.